The 11 T cell receptor beta chains below were found in one sample sequenced in a study of molecular identifiers for immune sequencing clone quantification. TCRdb reanalysed the PCR reads using MiXCR and keeps one entry per CDR3 protein. This table has about 640,000 distinct CDR3 sequences, about 20% appearing once. The sequenced sample was naive CD8+ T cells from blood, with Jurkat cell RNA spiked in. Sample subset: FACS-sorted CD8+CD4-CCR7+CD45RA+ naive T cells. These receptors came from a human donor in good health. Some libraries in this study had Jurkat cell RNA spiked in.

This rearrangement joins TRBV12-5 to TRBJ1-1; 7 bases match TRBD1. CDR3 length: 15 amino acids. The germline V gene encodes CDR1 LGHNT and CDR2 FRNRAP. V gave up 0 bases and J gave up 5 bases; unmatched junction bases: 6. CDR3 amino acids: CASGLVGGAVTEAFF. DNA for the CDR3: TGTGCTAGTGGTTTGGTAGGGGGCGCGGTTACTGAAGCTTTCTTT.

Only one count was recorded for this clonotype. An end of the junction does not agree with germline; a read error may underlie this. The chain joins TRBV5-1 to TRBJ2-3, with TRBD2 matching 11 bases. The length of the CDR3 is 15 residues. Germline V gene data show CDR1 as SGHRS and CDR2 as YFSETQ. The CDR3 is CVSRGLAALTDTQYF. Written as DNA, the CDR3 is TGCGTCAGCAGGGGACTAGCGGCTCTCACAGATACGCAGTATTTT. The whole variable domain, filled in from reference TRBV5-1 and TRBJ2-3, reads KAGVTQTPRYLIKTRGQQVTLSCSPISGHRSVSWYQQTPGQGLQFLFEYFSETQRNKGNFPGRFSGRQFSNSRSEMNVSTLELGDSALYLCVSRGLAALTDTQYFGPGTRLTVL.

Comment on this clonotype: A read error is possible here, since a much larger clone lies one base away. This sequence joins TRBV7-9 and TRBJ1-3, with D perhaps TRBD1 (6 bases). Germline V gives CDR1 SEHNR, CDR2 FQNEAQ (reference sequence). V lost 2 bases, J lost 2 bases, and 19 bases lay in between. The CDR3 has 18 residues. The CDR3 reads CASSLIRDIWKTGNTIYF. CDR3 nucleotides: TGTGCCAGCAGCTTAATCCGGGACATATGGAAGACTGGAAACACCATATATTTT.

The chain has TRBV10-1 and TRBJ2-3; D possibly corresponds to TRBD1 (6 bases). Germline CDR1 reads WNHNN; CDR2 reads SYGVQD (reference sequence). V dropped 3 bases and J dropped 2 bases, with 12 bases sitting between them. The CDR3 has 15 amino acids. CDR3 residues: CASSDSRGYTDTQYF. DNA for the CDR3: TGCGCCAGCAGTGATTCCAGGGGCTACACAGATACGCAGTATTTT.

This clonotype was counted only a few times. The chain couples TRBV5-6 to TRBJ2-1; D is perhaps TRBD1 or TRBD2 (5 bases each). The CDR3 has 15 residues. Between the trimmed V and J ends, which lost 2 bases and 8 bases, there was a span of 17 bases. Germline CDR1 SGHDT, CDR2 YYEEEE. DNA for the CDR3: TGTGCCAGCAGCTTTTCTGGGACCACCTATTATGAGCAGTTCTTC. This sequence encodes CASSFSGTTYYEQFF.

With respect to this clonotype: Compared with germline, one end of the junction differs, possibly owing to a read error. The chain joins TRBV7-9 to TRBJ1-1; 9 bases line up with TRBD1. Germline assignment: CDR1 SEHNR and CDR2 FQNEAQ (reference sequence). The CDR3 has 17 residues. CDR3 amino acids: CACSTIRGDRGLTEAFF. The CDR3 DNA reads TGTGCCTGCAGCACTATAAGAGGCGACAGGGGGTTAACTGAAGCTTTCTTT. Combining the CDR3 with reference TRBV7-9 and TRBJ1-1 gives the whole variable domain DTGVSQNPRHKITKRGQNVTFRCDPISEHNRLYWYRQTLGQGPEFLTYFQNEAQLEKSRLLSDRFSAERPKGSFSTLEIQRTEQGDSAMYLCACSTIRGDRGLTEAFFGQGTRLTVV.

This clonotype was counted only a few times. The chain recombines TRBV6-2 or TRBV6-3 with TRBJ1-5, with 8 bases identical to TRBD1. The germline V gene has CDR1 MNHEY and CDR2 SVGEGT. The CDR3 has 14 amino acids. Trimming removed 7 bases from V and 4 bases from J; junction bases left unmatched: 6. CDR3 in amino acids: CASNLQGGNQPQHF. CDR3 bases: TGTGCCAGCAACCTACAGGGGGGGAATCAGCCCCAGCATTTT.

The gene calls are TRBV9 and TRBJ1-6; possible D gene TRBD1, 6 bases. V lost 4 bases to trimming and J lost 9 bases, with 17 bases between them. Germline values: CDR1 SGDLS, CDR2 YYNGEE. The CDR3 has 15 residues. The CDR3 sequence is CASSPGQGSGSPLHF. The CDR3 bases are TGTGCCAGCAGCCCAGGCCAGGGGTCTGGTTCACCCCTCCACTTT. The whole variable domain, remainder taken from reference TRBV9 and TRBJ1-6, is DSGVTQTPKHLITATGQRVTLRCSPRSGDLSVYWYQQSLDQGLQFLIQYYNGEERAKGNILERFSAQQFPDLHSELNLSSLELGDSALYFCASSPGQGSGSPLHFGNGTRLTVT.

The gene calls are TRBV19 and TRBJ2-3; the D gene is possibly TRBD2 (5 bases). The CDR3 sequence is 15 residues long. V lost 1 base and J lost 2, with 10 bases in between. Per the germline V gene, CDR1 is LNHDA and CDR2 is SQIVND (reference sequence). CDR3 nucleotide sequence: TGTGCCAGTAGTATAGGGGGAGTTAACACAGATACGCAGTATTTT. It encodes CASSIGGVNTDTQYF.

This clonotype was seen at least ten times. The chain carries TRBV27 and TRBJ2-3; TRBD1 agrees at 7 bases. Germline V gene lookup returns CDR1 MNHEY and CDR2 SMNVEV (reference sequence). The CDR3 consists of 14 residues. With 8 bases clipped from V and 6 bases from J, the junction kept 11 bases outside the gene matches. The CDR3 loop is CASRWGQGVDTQYF. The CDR3 region has the DNA TGTGCCAGCCGCTGGGGGCAGGGGGTGGATACGCAGTATTTT.

This clonotype was counted once. With a much larger clone just one base away, this may be a read error. The V and J genes are TRBV20-1 and TRBJ1-1; D is unclear. Per the germline V gene, CDR1 is DFQATT and CDR2 is SNEGSKA (reference sequence). The CDR3 is 13 amino acids. The V end was cut by 5 bases, the J end by 7 bases, with 17 bases between. CDR3 nucleotides: TGCAGTGCTGGGGATCTGGCGTCCCTTGAAGCTTTCTTT. The encoded protein is CSAGDLASLEAFF.